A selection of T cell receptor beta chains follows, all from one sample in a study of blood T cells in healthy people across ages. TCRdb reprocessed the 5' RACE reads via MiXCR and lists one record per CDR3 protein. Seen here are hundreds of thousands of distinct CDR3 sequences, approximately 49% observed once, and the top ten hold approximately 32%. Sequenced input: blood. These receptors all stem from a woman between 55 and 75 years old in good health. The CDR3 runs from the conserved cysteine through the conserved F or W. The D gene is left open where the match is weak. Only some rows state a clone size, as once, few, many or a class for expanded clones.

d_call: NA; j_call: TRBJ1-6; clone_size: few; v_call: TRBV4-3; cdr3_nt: TGCGCCAGCAGCCAAGAACCAGGGGACAATTCACCCCTCCACTTT; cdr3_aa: CASSQEPGDNSPLHF
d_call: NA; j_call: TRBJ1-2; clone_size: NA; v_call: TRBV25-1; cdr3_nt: TGTGCCAGCAGCGACGCCGGACGGGACTATGGCTACACCTTC; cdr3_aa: CASSDAGRDYGYTF
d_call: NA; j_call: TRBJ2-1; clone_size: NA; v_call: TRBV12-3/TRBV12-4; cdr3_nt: TGTGCCAGCAGCCCGGTGGGTAATGAGCAGTTCTTC; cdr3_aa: CASSPVGNEQFF
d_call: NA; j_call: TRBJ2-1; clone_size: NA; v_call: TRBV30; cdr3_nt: TGTGCCTGGCACGGGGGAAGCTCCTACAATGAGCAGTTCTTC; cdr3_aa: CAWHGGSSYNEQFF
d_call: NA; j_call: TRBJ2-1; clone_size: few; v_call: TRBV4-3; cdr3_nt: TGCGCCAGCAGCCAAGTTGTCGCTTCCTACAATGAGCAGTTCTTC; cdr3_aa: CASSQVVASYNEQFF
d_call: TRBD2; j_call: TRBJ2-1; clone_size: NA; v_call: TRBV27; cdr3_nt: TGTGCCAGCAGTCATCTCTTAACTAGCGGGAGAGGCAATGAGCAGTTCTTC; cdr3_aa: CASSHLLTSGRGNEQFF
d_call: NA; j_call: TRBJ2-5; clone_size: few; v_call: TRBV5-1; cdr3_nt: TGCGCCAGCAGCCCTCGGACTGGTACGGAGACCCAGTACTTC; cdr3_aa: CASSPRTGTETQYF
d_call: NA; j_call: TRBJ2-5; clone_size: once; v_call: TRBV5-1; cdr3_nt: TGCACCAGCAGCTTGGGCGAGACCCAGTACTTC; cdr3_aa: CTSSLGETQYF
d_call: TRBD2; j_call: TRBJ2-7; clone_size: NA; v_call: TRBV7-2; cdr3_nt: TGTGCCAGCAGCCCCGGGGTAGCGGGATACCACGAGCAGTACTTC; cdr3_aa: CASSPGVAGYHEQYF
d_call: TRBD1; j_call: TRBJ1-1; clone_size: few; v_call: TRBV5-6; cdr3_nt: TGTGCCAGCAACCGGAACAGGGGTGGGACTGAAGCTTTCTTT; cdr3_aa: CASNRNRGGTEAFF
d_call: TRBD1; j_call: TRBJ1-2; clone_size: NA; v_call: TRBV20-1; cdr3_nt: TGCAGTGCTAGAGTTATGCGTCTCTGGACAGGAGAAGGGTATGGCTACACCTTC; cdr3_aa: CSARVMRLWTGEGYGYTF
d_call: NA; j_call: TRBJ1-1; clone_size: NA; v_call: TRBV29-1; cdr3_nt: TGCAGCGCCGCCGTTGATACAGGGAAAGCTTTCTTT; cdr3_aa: CSAAVDTGKAFF
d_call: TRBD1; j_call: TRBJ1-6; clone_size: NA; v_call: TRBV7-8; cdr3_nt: TGTGCCAGCAGCTTAACCGGGACAGAGAATTCACCCCTCCACTTT; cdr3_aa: CASSLTGTENSPLHF
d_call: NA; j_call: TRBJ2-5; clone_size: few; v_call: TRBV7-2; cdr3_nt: TGTGCCAGCAGCCCTAACTATATCCAAGAGACCCAGTACTTC; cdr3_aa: CASSPNYIQETQYF
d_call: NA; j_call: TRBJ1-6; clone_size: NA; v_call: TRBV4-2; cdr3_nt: TGTGCCAGCAGCCAAGGGGGGCAGGGTTCACCCCTCCACTTT; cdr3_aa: CASSQGGQGSPLHF
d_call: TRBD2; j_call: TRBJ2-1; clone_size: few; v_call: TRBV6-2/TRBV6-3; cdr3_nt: TGTGCCAGCAGTTACGGCGGACTAGCGAACACCTCCTACAATGAGCAGTTCTTC; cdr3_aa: CASSYGGLANTSYNEQFF
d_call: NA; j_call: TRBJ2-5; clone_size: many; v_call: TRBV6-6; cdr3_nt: TGTGCCAGCAGCAACCTAGAGACCCAGTACTTC; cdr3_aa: CASSNLETQYF
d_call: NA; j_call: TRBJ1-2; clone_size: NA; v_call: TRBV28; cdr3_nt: TGTGCCAGCAGTAAGGGGAATGGCTACACCTTC; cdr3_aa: CASSKGNGYTF
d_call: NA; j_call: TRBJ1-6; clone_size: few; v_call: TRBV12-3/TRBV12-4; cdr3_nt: TGTGCCAGCAGTTTTGGGGCTGGATCACCCCTCCACTTT; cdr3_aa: CASSFGAGSPLHF
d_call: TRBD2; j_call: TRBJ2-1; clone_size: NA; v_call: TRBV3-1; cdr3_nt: TGTGCCAGCAGCCAAGGGTGGAGCGGGGGTGAGCAGTTCTTC; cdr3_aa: CASSQGWSGGEQFF
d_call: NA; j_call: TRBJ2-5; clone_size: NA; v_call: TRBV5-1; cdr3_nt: TGCGCCAGCAGCTTGCTCGGACAGCAAGAGACCCAGTACTTC; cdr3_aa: CASSLLGQQETQYF
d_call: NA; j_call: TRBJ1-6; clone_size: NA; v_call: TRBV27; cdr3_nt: TGTGCCAGCAGTTTATCTCTCCAGAGCTCCTATAATTCACCCCTCCACTTT; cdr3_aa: CASSLSLQSSYNSPLHF
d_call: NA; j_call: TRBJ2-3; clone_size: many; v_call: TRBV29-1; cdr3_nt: TGCAGCGTTGATGGGCTACTACCAGCAGATACGCAGTATTTT; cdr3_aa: CSVDGLLPADTQYF
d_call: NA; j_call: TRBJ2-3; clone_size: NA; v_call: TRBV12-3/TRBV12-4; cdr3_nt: TGTGCCAGCAGCCCCAGTGTGGGAACAGAAACGCAGTATTTT; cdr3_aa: CASSPSVGTETQYF
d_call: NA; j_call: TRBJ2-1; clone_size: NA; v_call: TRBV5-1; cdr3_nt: TGCGCCAGCAGCCAATTACAGGGACGGGAGCAGTTCTTC; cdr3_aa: CASSQLQGREQFF
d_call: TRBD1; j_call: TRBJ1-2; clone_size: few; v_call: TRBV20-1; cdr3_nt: TGCAGTGCTCATCCAGTGGGGGGACAGGGGGGTACTTATGGCTACACCTTC; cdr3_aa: CSAHPVGGQGGTYGYTF
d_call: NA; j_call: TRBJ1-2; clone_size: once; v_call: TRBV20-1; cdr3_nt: TGCAGTGCTACTACCGGGTGGACTGGGTATAGCGGCTACACCTTC; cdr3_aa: CSATTGWTGYSGYTF
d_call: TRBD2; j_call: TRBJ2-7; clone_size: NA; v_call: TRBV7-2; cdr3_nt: TGTGCCAGCAGCTTAGAACCGCGGGGGAGCTACGAGCAGTACTTC; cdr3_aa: CASSLEPRGSYEQYF
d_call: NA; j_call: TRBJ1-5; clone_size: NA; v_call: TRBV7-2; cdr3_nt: TGTGCCAGCAGCTCCTCAGCGAATCAGCCCCAGCATTTT; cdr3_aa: CASSSSANQPQHF
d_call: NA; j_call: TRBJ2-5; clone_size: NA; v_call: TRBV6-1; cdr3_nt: TGTGCCAGCAGTGGAGAGGTTATCGATGAGCAGTACTTC; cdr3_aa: CASSGEVIDEQYF
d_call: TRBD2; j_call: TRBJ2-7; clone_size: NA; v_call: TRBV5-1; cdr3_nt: TGCGCCAGCAGCTTGTTTGCGGGAGACCACGAGCAGTACTTC; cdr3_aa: CASSLFAGDHEQYF
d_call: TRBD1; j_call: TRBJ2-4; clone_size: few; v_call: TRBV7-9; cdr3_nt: TGTGCCAGCAGCTTGACCGGGACAGGGGTAAACATTCAGTACTTC; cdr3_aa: CASSLTGTGVNIQYF